These 29 T cell receptor beta chains originate from one sample sequenced in a study of T cell responses to AZD1222 COVID-19 vaccine (dated by TCRdb to about 2021). The intended sense of this specimen's time point label: baseline before first vaccination. Explained via the paper, the treatment or condition label denotes: meningococcal conjugate vaccine given as trial control. Libraries were constructed by the immunoSEQ multiplex PCR assay. TCRdb obtained this table from immuneACCESS and retained in-frame rearrangements with V and J assigned. These tables miss some clones; where compared with another copy, unresolved V genes account for less than half of the shortfall, and the remainder is unexplained. The sample data list more than 85,000 clones, and roughly 86% of these were observed just once. The top ten clonotypes cover over 10% of the sample. The sample in question was peripheral blood, obtained on day 0 of MenACWY control vaccination. The source of these receptors is an adult in good health.

The J gene is TRBJ2-1, the V gene TRBV24-1; 8 bases are a match to TRBD1. CDR1 is KGHDR and CDR2 is SFDVKD in the germline V gene. Trimming at V came to 2 bases and at J to 3 bases, leaving 2 bases not matched to a gene. The CDR3 consists of 15 residues. CDR3 bases: TGTGCCACCAGTGATTCCGGACAGGGCTACAATGAGCAGTTCTTC. It yields the protein CATSDSGQGYNEQFF.

This chain uses TRBV28 with TRBJ1-6; the D is unclear. The CDR3 consists of 14 residues. Germline lookup yields CDR1 MDHEN and CDR2 SYDVKM. Trimming removed 2 bases from V and 7 bases from J, with 9 bases in between. The CDR3 reads CASSLGPQNSPLHF. In DNA, the CDR3 is TGTGCCAGCAGTTTAGGTCCGCAGAATTCACCCCTCCACTTT. Together with reference TRBV28 and TRBJ1-6, the CDR3 gives the full variable domain: DVKVTQSSRYLVKRTGEKVFLECVQDMDHENMFWYRQDPGLGLRLIYFSYDVKMKEKGDIPEGYSVSREKKERFSLILESASTNQTSMYLCASSLGPQNSPLHFGNGTRLTVT.

The V call is TRBV11-1, the J call TRBJ2-1; D ambiguous. This CDR3 comprises 14 residues. Per the germline V gene, CDR1 is SGHAT and CDR2 is FQDESV (reference sequence). Trimming removed 4 bases from V and 4 bases from J, with 11 bases in between. In DNA form, the CDR3 reads TGTGCCAGCAGCTCCGGGCCTTTATACAATGAGCAGTTCTTC. Protein sequence: CASSSGPLYNEQFF.

J is TRBJ2-2 and V is TRBV28, with D tentatively TRBD1 (6 bases). Germline V gives CDR1 MDHEN, CDR2 SYDVKM. Trimming took 3 bases from V and 2 from J, leaving 10 bases between them. The CDR3 extends over 15 amino acids. The CDR3 protein is CASSLSGTNTGELFF. The CDR3, as DNA: TGTGCCAGCAGTTTGTCCGGGACAAACACCGGGGAGCTGTTTTTT.

The chain carries TRBV9 and TRBJ1-3, with 7 positions matching TRBD1. V gave up 3 bases and J gave up 8 bases; unmatched junction bases: 14. The CDR3 is 16 residues long. Germline V lookup: CDR1 SGDLS, CDR2 YYNGEE. CDR3 amino acids: CASSAYADRAADTIYF. The CDR3 region has the DNA TGTGCCAGCAGCGCCTATGCCGACAGGGCCGCGGACACCATATATTTT.

The chain has TRBV7-2 and TRBJ1-4, with D uncertain. Germline assignment: CDR1 SGHTA and CDR2 FQGNSA. Trimming cost V 5 bases and J 10 bases, with 17 bases left between them. The CDR3 loop spans 14 amino acids. DNA for the CDR3: TGTGCCAGCAGCAATAGGGTGGACCGCGGAAAACTGTTTTTT. Protein product: CASSNRVDRGKLFF.

Regarding this clone: In the same sample, other DNA sequences code for this CDR3. The chain is built from TRBV18 and TRBJ1-2, with D tentatively TRBD1 (6 bases). The CDR3 loop spans 15 amino acids. Germline CDR1 and CDR2: KGHSH and LQKENI. V gave up 2 bases and J gave up 0 bases, with 10 bases separating them. CDR3 in amino acids: CASSPDRQANYGYTF. The CDR3 DNA follows: TGTGCCAGCTCACCAGATAGACAGGCTAACTATGGCTACACCTTC.

The rearrangement uses TRBV9 and TRBJ2-3, with D perhaps TRBD2 (6 bases). Germline V gene sequence: CDR1 SGDLS, CDR2 YYNGEE. V was cut by 0 bases and J by 9 bases, with 14 bases left in between. CDR3 length equals 14 residues. DNA of the CDR3: TGTGCCAGCAGCGTAGGGGGGGATAAGAACACGCAGTATTTT. It encodes CASSVGGDKNTQYF. Filled out from reference TRBV9 and TRBJ2-3, the complete variable domain reads DSGVTQTPKHLITATGQRVTLRCSPRSGDLSVYWYQQSLDQGLQFLIQYYNGEERAKGNILERFSAQQFPDLHSELNLSSLELGDSALYFCASSVGGDKNTQYFGPGTRLTVL.

The chain carries TRBV19 and TRBJ2-7; 10 bases match TRBD2. CDR1 is LNHDA, CDR2 SQIVND, per germline (reference sequence). Trimming cost V 3 bases and J 5 bases; bases outside gene matches: 16. The CDR3 runs 18 residues. The chain's CDR3 is CASSIPVSSGRRCHEQYF. DNA of the CDR3: TGTGCCAGTAGTATCCCCGTCTCTAGCGGGAGAAGGTGCCACGAGCAGTACTTC.

The V gene is TRBV4-3, the J gene TRBJ1-2; 7 nucleotides agree with TRBD1. V trimming: 6 bases; J trimming: 4 bases; junction bases outside the gene matches: 5. In germline, CDR1 is LGHNA, CDR2 YSLEER. This CDR3 region has 13 residues. CDR3: CASRSTGVYGYTF. Here the CDR3 DNA reads TGCGCCAGCAGGAGTACAGGGGTCTATGGCTACACCTTC.

This chain uses TRBV6-2 or TRBV6-3 with TRBJ2-7; D gene unclear. Germline V gives CDR1 MNHEY, CDR2 SVGEGT. V gave up 0 bases and J gave up 3 bases, with 3 bases separating them. CDR3 length: 12 residues. The CDR3 here is CASSYSNYEQYF. The CDR3 DNA sequence: TGTGCCAGCAGTTACTCGAACTACGAGCAGTACTTC.

The gene calls are TRBV2 and TRBJ2-1; D ambiguous. Looked up from germline, CDR1 is SNHLY and CDR2 is FYNNEI. V lost 6 bases to trimming and J lost 4 bases, with 10 bases between them. The CDR3 spans 13 residues. For the CDR3, the DNA is TGTGCCAGCAGGGAAACAGAGTACAATGAGCAGTTCTTC. Translation gives CASRETEYNEQFF.

The chain combines TRBV30 with TRBJ2-7, with D perhaps matching TRBD2 (6 bases). V was cut by 0 bases and J by 5 bases, with 14 bases left in between. This CDR3 comprises 14 residues. Germline values: CDR1 GTSNPN, CDR2 SVGIG (reference sequence). CDR3 DNA: TGTGCCTGGAGTGTACGGGGGAATCGACACGAGCAGTACTTC. This encodes CAWSVRGNRHEQYF.

V gene TRBV19 combines with J gene TRBJ2-7; perhaps TRBD1 as D (5 bases). CDR3 length: 16 amino acids. Germline assignment: CDR1 LNHDA and CDR2 SQIVND (reference sequence). V was clipped by 6 bases and J by 0 bases, with 18 bases between them. DNA of the CDR3: TGTGCCAGTAGATCTGGTGGGGCGGATGGCTCCTACGAGCAGTACTTC. It specifies CASRSGGADGSYEQYF. Combining the CDR3 with reference TRBV19 and TRBJ2-7 gives the whole variable domain DGGITQSPKYLFRKEGQNVTLSCEQNLNHDAMYWYRQDPGQGLRLIYYSQIVNDFQKGDIAEGYSVSREKKESFPLTVTSAQKNPTAFYLCASRSGGADGSYEQYFGPGTRLTVT.

The chain recombines TRBV19 with TRBJ1-3; no definite D call. Germline V gene sequence: CDR1 LNHDA, CDR2 SQIVND (reference sequence). This CDR3 is 15 amino acids long. Trimming cost V 1 base and J 1 base, with 8 bases left between them. The CDR3 is CASSIAPISGNTIYF. CDR3 coding DNA: TGTGCCAGTAGTATAGCCCCGATTTCTGGAAACACCATATATTTT.

This sequence joins TRBV7-9 and TRBJ1-2; D is ambiguous. Trimming took 1 base from V and 8 from J, leaving 11 bases between them. The CDR3 runs 13 residues. CDR1 is SEHNR and CDR2 is FQNEAQ in the germline V gene (reference sequence). The CDR3 loop is CASSLGRLSGYTF. CDR3 nucleotides: TGTGCCAGCAGCTTAGGGCGTCTGAGCGGCTACACCTTC.

The gene calls are TRBV5-1 and TRBJ2-7; D tentatively fits TRBD1 or TRBD2 (5 bases each). Trimming shortened V by 2 bases and J by 0 bases, and 9 bases separated the two germline ends. The CDR3 loop spans 14 amino acids. Germline V lookup: CDR1 SGHRS, CDR2 YFSETQ. The CDR3 bases are TGCGCCAGCAGCTTTCGGGGCAGCTCCTACGAGCAGTACTTC. Encoded protein: CASSFRGSSYEQYF. The variable domain in full, with the rest retrieved from reference TRBV5-1 and TRBJ2-7, is KAGVTQTPRYLIKTRGQQVTLSCSPISGHRSVSWYQQTPGQGLQFLFEYFSETQRNKGNFPGRFSGRQFSNSRSEMNVSTLELGDSALYLCASSFRGSSYEQYFGPGTRLTVT.

V is TRBV7-9 and J is TRBJ2-5, with D possibly matching TRBD1 (6 bases). The CDR3 loop spans 13 amino acids. CDR1 and CDR2 from the germline V gene are SEHNR and FQNEAQ (reference sequence). The CDR3 DNA sequence: TGTGGGATGGGACACGCTGAACAAGAGACCCAGTACTTC. It translates to CGMGHAEQETQYF.

The rearrangement joins TRBV7-3 to TRBJ2-6; D perhaps matches TRBD1 (6 bases). Trimming removed 6 bases at V and 0 bases at J, with 9 bases between. There are 15 residues in the CDR3. CDR1 is SGHTA, CDR2 FQGTGA, per germline. The CDR3 region is CASSQGYSGANVLTF. Written as DNA, the CDR3 is TGTGCCAGCAGTCAGGGGTACTCTGGGGCCAACGTCCTGACTTTC.

CDR3 sequence: CASRDSVTDTQYF. The CDR3 nucleotides are TGTGCCAGCAGGGACAGTGTCACAGATACGCAGTATTTT. The chain carries TRBV27 and TRBJ2-3, with TRBD1 as a possible D gene (6 bases). The CDR3 covers 13 residues. Germline V CDR1 and CDR2: MNHEY, SMNVEV (reference sequence). Trimming cost V 6 bases and J 2 bases, with 9 bases left between them.

The rearrangement uses TRBV4-3 and TRBJ2-7; TRBD1 agrees at 7 bases. The CDR3 is 15 amino acids. In germline, CDR1 is LGHNA, CDR2 YSLEER. With 4 bases clipped from V and 4 bases from J, the junction kept 10 bases outside the gene matches. The CDR3 DNA reads as TGCGCCAGCAGCCGGAATCCGGGACAGCAGTACGAGCAGTACTTC. This translates into CASSRNPGQQYEQYF.

This clone has a single count. This chain joins TRBV19 and TRBJ2-1; D might be TRBD1 or TRBD2, each matching 5 bases. Germline loops: CDR1 LNHDA, CDR2 SQIVND (reference sequence). Trimming left V 0 bases short and J 0 bases short, with 9 bases between. CDR3 size: 16 residues. As DNA, the CDR3 is TGTGCCAGTAGTATAGATCGGGGCACCTCCTACAATGAGCAGTTCTTC. Its protein is CASSIDRGTSYNEQFF.

This rearrangement joins TRBV7-2 to TRBJ1-2; TRBD1 is a possible D gene (5 bases). Germline V gene sequence: CDR1 SGHTA, CDR2 FQGNSA. V gave up 2 bases and J gave up 2 bases, with 12 bases separating them. The CDR3 runs 15 residues. The chain's CDR3 is CASSLIGRGNYGYTF. CDR3 DNA: TGTGCCAGCAGCTTAATCGGTCGGGGGAACTATGGCTACACCTTC.

This chain links TRBV29-1 with TRBJ1-2; D not certain. The CDR3 loop spans 12 amino acids. Germline V gene data show CDR1 as SQVTM and CDR2 as ANQGSEA. V was clipped by 7 bases and J by 4 bases, with 13 bases between them. CDR3 nucleotide sequence: TGCAGCGCCGACCCGCCCCTCTATGGCTACACCTTC. Protein product: CSADPPLYGYTF.

V and J are TRBV6-5 and TRBJ1-1; maybe TRBD1 (6 bases). This CDR3 is 15 amino acids long. Trimming removed 6 bases at V and 0 bases at J, with 14 bases between. The germline gives CDR1 MNHEY, CDR2 SVGAGI. The chain's CDR3 is CASRGSGQLNTEAFF. CDR3 in DNA: TGTGCCAGCAGAGGTTCAGGACAGCTGAACACTGAAGCTTTCTTT.

The chain carries TRBV7-9 and TRBJ1-3, with a tentative D call TRBD1 (5 bases). This CDR3 has 15 residues. The germline CDR1 and CDR2 sequences are SEHNR and FQNEAQ (reference sequence). Trimming stripped 2 bases from V and 0 bases from J, with 8 bases between. The CDR3 here is CASSLRGASGNTIYF. CDR3 bases: TGTGCCAGCAGCTTAAGGGGTGCCTCTGGAAACACCATATATTTT.

The rearrangement uses TRBV7-6 and TRBJ1-5; D is unresolved. CDR3 length: 15 amino acids. Germline CDR1 is SGHVS and CDR2 is FNYEAQ. V lost 1 base to trimming and J lost 0 bases, with 7 bases between them. Written as DNA, the CDR3 is TGTGCCAGCAGCTTAGTCGCGGGTAGCAATCAGCCCCAGCATTTT. This encodes CASSLVAGSNQPQHF.

The rearrangement links TRBV11-2 to TRBJ2-7; D gene unclear. Trimming removed 5 bases at V and 5 bases at J, with 13 bases between. Germline V gene sequence: CDR1 SGHAT, CDR2 FQNNGV. The CDR3 is made up of 13 amino acids. The CDR3 is CASSQQSVNEQYF. As DNA, the CDR3 is TGTGCCAGCAGCCAACAAAGTGTGAACGAGCAGTACTTC.

A note on this clone: Other DNA sequences in the sample encode the same CDR3. The rearrangement links TRBV6-5 to TRBJ1-1; D not certain. The CDR3 sequence is 13 residues long. V shed 0 bases and J shed 4 bases, with 6 bases lying between them. Germline lookup yields CDR1 MNHEY and CDR2 SVGAGI. The chain's CDR3 is CASSYSRSTEAFF. CDR3 nucleotides: TGTGCCAGCAGTTACTCCCGGAGCACTGAAGCTTTCTTT.